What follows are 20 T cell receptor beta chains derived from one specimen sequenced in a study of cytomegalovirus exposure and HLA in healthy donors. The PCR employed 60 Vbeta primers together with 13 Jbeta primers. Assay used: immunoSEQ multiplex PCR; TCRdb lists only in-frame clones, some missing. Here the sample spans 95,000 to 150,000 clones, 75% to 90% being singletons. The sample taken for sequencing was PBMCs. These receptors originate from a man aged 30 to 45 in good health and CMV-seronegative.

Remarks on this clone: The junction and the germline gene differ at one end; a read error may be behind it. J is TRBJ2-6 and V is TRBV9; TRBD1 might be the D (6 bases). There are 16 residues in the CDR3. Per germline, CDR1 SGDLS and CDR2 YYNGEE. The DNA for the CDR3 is TGTGCCAGCAGCGAGACAGGCTTCTCTGGGGCCAACGGCCTGACTTTC. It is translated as CASSETGFSGANGLTF. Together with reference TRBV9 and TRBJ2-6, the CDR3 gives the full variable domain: DSGVTQTPKHLITATGQRVTLRCSPRSGDLSVYWYQQSLDQGLQFLIQYYNGEERAKGNILERFSAQQFPDLHSELNLSSLELGDSALYFCASSETGFSGANGLTFGAGSRLTVL.

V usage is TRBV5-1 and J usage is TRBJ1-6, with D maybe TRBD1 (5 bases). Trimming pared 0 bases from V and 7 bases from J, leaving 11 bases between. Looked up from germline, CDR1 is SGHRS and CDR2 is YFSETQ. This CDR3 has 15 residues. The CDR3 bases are TGCGCCAGCAGCTTGGTGGCAGGGTCCAATTCACCCCTCCACTTT. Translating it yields CASSLVAGSNSPLHF.

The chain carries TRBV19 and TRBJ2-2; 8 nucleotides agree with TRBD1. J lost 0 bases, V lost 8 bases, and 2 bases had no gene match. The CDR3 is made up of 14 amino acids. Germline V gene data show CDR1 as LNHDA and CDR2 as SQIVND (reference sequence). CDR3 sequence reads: CASRTGTNTGELFF. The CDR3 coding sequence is TGTGCCAGTCGGACAGGGACGAACACCGGGGAGCTGTTTTTT.

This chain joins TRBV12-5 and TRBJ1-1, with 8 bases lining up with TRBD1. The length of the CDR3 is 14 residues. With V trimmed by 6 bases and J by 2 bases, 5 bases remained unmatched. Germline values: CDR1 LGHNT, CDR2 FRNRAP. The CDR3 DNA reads TGTGCTAGTGGCCGCGGGACAGGCAACACTGAAGCTTTCTTT. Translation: CASGRGTGNTEAFF.

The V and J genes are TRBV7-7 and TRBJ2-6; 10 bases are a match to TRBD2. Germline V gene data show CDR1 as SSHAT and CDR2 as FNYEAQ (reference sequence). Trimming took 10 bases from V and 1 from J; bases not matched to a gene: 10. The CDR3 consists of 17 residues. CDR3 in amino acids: CATTRASGGSGANVLTF. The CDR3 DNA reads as TGTGCCACCACGCGGGCTAGCGGGGGTTCTGGGGCCAACGTCCTGACTTTC.

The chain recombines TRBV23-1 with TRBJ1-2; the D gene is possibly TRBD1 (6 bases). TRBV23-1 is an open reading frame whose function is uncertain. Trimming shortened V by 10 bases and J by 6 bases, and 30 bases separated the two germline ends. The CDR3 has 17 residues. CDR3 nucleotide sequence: TGCGCCATCCGACGCCGACAGGCCCCGGTCCCTAGCCATGGCTACACCTTC. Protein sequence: CAIRRRQAPVPSHGYTF.

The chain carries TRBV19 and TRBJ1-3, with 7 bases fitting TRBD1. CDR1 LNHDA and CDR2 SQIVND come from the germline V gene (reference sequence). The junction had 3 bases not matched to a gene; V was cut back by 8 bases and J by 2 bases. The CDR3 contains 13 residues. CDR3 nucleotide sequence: TGTGCCAGTGGGGGACAGACTGGAAACACCATATATTTT. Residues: CASGGQTGNTIYF.

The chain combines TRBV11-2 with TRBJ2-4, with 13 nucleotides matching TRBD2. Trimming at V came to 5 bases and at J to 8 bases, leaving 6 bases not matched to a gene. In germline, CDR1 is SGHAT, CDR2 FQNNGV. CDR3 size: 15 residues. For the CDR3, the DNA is TGTGCCAGCAGCCGGACTAGCGGGGGTTTCTACATTCAGTACTTC. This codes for CASSRTSGGFYIQYF.

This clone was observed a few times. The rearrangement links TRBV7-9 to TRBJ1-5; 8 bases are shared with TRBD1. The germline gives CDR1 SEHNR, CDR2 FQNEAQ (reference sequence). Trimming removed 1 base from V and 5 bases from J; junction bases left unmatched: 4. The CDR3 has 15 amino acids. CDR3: CASSLGTGNDQPQHF. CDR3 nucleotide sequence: TGTGCCAGCAGCTTAGGGACAGGGAATGATCAGCCCCAGCATTTT.

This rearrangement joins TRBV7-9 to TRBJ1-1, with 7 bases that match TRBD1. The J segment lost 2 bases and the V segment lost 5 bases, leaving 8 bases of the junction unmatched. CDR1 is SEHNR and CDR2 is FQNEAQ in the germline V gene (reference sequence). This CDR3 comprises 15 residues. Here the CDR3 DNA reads TGTGCCAGCAGCCGAGTGACAGGGCTCAACACTGAAGCTTTCTTT. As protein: CASSRVTGLNTEAFF.

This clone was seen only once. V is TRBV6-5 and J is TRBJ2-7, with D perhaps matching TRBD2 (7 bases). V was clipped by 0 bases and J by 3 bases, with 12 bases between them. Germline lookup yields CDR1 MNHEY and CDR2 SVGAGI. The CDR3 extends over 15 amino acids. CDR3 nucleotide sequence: TGTGCCAGCAGTTACTCCCGGGGGGCTGGCTACGAGCAGTACTTC. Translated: CASSYSRGAGYEQYF.

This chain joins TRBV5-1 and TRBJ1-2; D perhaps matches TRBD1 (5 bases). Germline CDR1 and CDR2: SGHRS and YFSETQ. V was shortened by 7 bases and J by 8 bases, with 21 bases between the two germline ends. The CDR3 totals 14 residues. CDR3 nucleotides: TGCGCCAGCGCCTTGACCCATCAGGGCGGCGGCTACACCTTC. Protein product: CASALTHQGGGYTF. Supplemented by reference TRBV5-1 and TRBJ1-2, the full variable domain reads KAGVTQTPRYLIKTRGQQVTLSCSPISGHRSVSWYQQTPGQGLQFLFEYFSETQRNKGNFPGRFSGRQFSNSRSEMNVSTLELGDSALYLCASALTHQGGGYTFGSGTRLTVV.

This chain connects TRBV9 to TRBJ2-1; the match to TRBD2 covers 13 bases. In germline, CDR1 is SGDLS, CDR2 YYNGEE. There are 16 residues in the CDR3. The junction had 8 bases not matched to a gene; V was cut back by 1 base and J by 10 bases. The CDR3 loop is CASSVLLAGGPEEQFF. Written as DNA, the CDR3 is TGTGCCAGCAGCGTATTACTAGCGGGGGGGCCTGAGGAGCAGTTCTTC.

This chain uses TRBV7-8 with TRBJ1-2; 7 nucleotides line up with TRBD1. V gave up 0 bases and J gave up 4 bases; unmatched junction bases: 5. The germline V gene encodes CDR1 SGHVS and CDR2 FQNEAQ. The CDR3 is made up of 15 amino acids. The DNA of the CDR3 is TGTGCCAGCAGCTTAGCGGGGGACAGCGGCTATGGCTACACCTTC. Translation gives CASSLAGDSGYGYTF.

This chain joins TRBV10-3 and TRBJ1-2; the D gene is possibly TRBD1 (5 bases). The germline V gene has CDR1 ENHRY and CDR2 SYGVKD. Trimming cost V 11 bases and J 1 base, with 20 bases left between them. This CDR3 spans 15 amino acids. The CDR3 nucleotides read TGTGCCTCCAGGCCCGCAGCACAGGTTAACTATGGCTACACCTTC. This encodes CASRPAAQVNYGYTF.

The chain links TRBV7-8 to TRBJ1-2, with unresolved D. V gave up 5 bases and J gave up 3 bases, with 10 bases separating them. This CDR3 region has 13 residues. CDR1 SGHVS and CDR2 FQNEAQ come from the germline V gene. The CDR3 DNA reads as TGTGCCAGCAGCCTTGACACACACTATGGCTACACCTTC. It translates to CASSLDTHYGYTF.

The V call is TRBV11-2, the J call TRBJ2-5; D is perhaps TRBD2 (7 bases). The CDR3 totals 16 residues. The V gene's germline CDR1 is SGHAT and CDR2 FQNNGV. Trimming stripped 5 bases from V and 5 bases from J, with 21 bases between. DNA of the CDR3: TGTGCCAGCAGCCCCCTGGGAGGGGGACGGGGGGAGACCCAGTACTTC. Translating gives CASSPLGGGRGETQYF.

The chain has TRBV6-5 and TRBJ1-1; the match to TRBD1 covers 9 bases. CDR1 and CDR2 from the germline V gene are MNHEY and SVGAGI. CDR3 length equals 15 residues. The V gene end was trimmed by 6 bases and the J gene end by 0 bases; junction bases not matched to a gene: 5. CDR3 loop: CASRMGTGMNTEAFF. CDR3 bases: TGTGCCAGCAGGATGGGGACAGGGATGAACACTGAAGCTTTCTTT.

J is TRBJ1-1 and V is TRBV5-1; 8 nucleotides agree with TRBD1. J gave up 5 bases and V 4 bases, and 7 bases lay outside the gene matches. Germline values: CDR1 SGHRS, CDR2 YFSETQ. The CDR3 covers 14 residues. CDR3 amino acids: CASSPRGRNTEAFF. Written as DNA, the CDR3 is TGCGCCAGCAGCCCCAGGGGGCGTAATACTGAAGCTTTCTTT.

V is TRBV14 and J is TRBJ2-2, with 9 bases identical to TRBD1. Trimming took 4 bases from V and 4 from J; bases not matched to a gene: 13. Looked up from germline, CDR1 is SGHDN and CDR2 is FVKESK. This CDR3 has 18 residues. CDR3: CASSPYYGDRVRTGELFF. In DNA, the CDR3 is TGTGCCAGCAGCCCATATTACGGGGACAGGGTGCGCACCGGGGAGCTGTTTTTT. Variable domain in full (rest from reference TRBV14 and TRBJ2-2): EAGVTQFPSHSVIEKGQTVTLRCDPISGHDNLYWYRRVMGKEIKFLLHFVKESKQDESGMPNNRFLAERTGGTYSTLKVQPAELEDSGVYFCASSPYYGDRVRTGELFFGEGSRLTVL.